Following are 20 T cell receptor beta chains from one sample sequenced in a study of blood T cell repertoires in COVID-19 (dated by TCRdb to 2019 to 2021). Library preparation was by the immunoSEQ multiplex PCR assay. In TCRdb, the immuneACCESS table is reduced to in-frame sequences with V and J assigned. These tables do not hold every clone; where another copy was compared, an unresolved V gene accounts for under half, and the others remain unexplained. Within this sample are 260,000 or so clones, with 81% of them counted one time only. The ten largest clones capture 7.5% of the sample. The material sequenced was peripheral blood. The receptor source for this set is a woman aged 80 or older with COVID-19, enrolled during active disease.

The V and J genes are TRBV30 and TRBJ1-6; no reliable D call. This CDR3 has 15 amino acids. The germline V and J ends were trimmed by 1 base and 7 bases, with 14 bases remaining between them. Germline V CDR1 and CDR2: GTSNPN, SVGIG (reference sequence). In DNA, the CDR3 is TGTGCCTGGAGTGGACCAGGACTGAGAAATTCACCCCTCCACTTT. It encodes CAWSGPGLRNSPLHF. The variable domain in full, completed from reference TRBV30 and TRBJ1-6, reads SQTIHQWPATLVQPVGSPLSLECTVEGTSNPNLYWYRQAAGRGLQLLFYSVGIGQISSEVPQNLSASRPQDRQFILSSKKLLLSDSGFYLCAWSGPGLRNSPLHFGNGTRLTVT.

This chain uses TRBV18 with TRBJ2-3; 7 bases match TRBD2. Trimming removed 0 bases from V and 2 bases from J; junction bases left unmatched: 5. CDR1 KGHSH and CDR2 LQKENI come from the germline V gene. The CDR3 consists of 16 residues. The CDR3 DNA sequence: TGTGCCAGCTCACCACCGGGAGGGGTCCACACAGATACGCAGTATTTT. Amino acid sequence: CASSPPGGVHTDTQYF.

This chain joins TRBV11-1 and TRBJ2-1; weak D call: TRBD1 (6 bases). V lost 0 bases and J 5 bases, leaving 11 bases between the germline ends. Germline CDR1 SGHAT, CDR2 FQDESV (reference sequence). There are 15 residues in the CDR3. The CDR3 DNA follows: TGTGCCAGCAGCTTAGCTCGGACAGACAACAATGAGCAGTTCTTC. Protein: CASSLARTDNNEQFF.

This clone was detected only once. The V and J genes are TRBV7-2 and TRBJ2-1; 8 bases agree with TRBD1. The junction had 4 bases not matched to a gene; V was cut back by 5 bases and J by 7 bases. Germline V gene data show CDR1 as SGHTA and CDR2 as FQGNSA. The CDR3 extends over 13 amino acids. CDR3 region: CASSGQGRNEQFF. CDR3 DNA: TGTGCCAGCAGCGGACAGGGAAGGAATGAGCAGTTCTTC.

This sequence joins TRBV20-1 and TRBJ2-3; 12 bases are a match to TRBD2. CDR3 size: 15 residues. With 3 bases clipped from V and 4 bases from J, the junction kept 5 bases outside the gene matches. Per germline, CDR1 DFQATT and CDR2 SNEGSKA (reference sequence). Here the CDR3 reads CSASRASGRADTQYF. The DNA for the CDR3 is TGCAGTGCTAGTCGTGCTAGCGGGAGGGCAGATACGCAGTATTTT.

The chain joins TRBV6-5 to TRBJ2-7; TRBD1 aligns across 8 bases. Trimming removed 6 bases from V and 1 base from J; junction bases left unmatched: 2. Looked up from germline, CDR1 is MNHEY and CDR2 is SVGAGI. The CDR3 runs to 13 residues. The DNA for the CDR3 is TGTGCCAGCAGGAGGACAGGGTCCTACGAGCAGTACTTC. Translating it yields CASRRTGSYEQYF.

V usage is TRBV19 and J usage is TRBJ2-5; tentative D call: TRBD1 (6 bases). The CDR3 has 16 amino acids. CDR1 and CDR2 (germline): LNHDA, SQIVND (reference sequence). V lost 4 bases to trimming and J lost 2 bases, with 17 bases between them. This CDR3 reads CASSKQTGYVQETQYF. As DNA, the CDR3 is TGTGCCAGTAGTAAACAGACAGGTTACGTTCAAGAGACCCAGTACTTC.

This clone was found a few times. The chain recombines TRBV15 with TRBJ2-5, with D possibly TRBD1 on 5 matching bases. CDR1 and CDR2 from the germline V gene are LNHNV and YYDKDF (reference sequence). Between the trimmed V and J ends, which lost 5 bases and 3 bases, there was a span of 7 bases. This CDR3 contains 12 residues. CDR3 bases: TGTGCCACCAGCGGGGCTAAAGAGACCCAGTACTTC. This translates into CATSGAKETQYF.

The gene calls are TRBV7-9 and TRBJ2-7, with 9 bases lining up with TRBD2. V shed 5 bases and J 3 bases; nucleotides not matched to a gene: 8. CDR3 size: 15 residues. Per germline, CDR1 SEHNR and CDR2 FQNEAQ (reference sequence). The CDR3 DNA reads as TGTGCCAGCAGCCCTCGGCTAGCGGGACGCTACGAGCAGTACTTC. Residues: CASSPRLAGRYEQYF.

The CDR3 protein is CASSFGQGATDTQYF. For the CDR3, the DNA is TGCGCCAGCAGCTTCGGACAGGGGGCCACAGATACGCAGTATTTT. The genes are TRBV5-1 and TRBJ2-3; 11 positions match TRBD1. Germline-derived CDR1 and CDR2 are SGHRS and YFSETQ. CDR3 length: 15 residues. V gave up 2 bases and J gave up 2 bases; unmatched junction bases: 1.

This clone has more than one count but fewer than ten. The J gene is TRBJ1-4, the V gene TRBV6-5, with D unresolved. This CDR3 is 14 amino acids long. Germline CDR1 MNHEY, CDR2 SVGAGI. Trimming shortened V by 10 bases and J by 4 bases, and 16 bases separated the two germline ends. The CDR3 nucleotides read TGTGCCACCATCGGGTCGAAAGATAATGAAAAACTGTTTTTT. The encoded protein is CATIGSKDNEKLFF.

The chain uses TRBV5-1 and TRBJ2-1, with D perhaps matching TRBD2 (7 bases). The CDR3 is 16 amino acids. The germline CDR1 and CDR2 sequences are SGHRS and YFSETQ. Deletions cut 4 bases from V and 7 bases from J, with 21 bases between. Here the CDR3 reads CASSPTVGGAGNEQFF. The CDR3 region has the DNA TGCGCCAGCAGCCCCACAGTGGGGGGGGCTGGGAATGAGCAGTTCTTC.

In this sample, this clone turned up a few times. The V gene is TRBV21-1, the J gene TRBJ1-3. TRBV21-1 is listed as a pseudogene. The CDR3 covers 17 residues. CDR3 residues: CASSKAEGRSSGNTIYF. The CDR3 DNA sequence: TGTGCCAGCAGCAAAGCGGAGGGCCGTAGCTCTGGAAACACCATATATTTT.

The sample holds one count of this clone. This CDR3 is CASSEGTGPLLTEAFF. CDR3 coding DNA: TGTGCCAGCAGTGAAGGGACAGGCCCTCTCCTCACTGAAGCTTTCTTT. The chain uses TRBV6-1 and TRBJ1-1, with 7 nucleotides matching TRBD1. The CDR3 contains 16 residues. V lost 1 base and J lost 4; bases outside the gene matches: 9. Germline V CDR1 and CDR2: MNHNS, SASEGT.

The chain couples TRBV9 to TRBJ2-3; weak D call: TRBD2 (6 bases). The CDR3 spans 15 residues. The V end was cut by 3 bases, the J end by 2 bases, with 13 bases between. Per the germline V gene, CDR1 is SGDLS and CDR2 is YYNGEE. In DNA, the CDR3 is TGTGCCAGCAGCGCTAGCGTGAACCCCACAGATACGCAGTATTTT. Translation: CASSASVNPTDTQYF.

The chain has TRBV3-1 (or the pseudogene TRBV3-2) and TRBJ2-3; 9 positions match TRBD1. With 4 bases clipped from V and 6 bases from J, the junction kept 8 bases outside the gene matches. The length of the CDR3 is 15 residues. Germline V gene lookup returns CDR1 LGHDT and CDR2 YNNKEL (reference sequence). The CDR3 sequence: CASSPGGTGRDTQYF. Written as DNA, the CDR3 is TGTGCCAGCAGCCCAGGGGGGACAGGGAGGGATACGCAGTATTTT.

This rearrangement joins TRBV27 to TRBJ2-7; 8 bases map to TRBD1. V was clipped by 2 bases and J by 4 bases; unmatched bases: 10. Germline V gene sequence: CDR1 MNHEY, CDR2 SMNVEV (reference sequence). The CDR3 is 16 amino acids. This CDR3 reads CASSLLSQGAFYEQYF. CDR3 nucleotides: TGTGCCAGCAGTTTACTTTCCCAGGGGGCTTTTTACGAGCAGTACTTC.

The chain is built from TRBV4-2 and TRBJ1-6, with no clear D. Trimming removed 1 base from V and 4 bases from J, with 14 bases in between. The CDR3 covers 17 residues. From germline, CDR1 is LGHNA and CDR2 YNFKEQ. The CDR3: CASSQGKMVTYNSPLHF. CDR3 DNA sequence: TGTGCCAGCAGCCAAGGAAAGATGGTGACATATAATTCACCCCTCCACTTT.

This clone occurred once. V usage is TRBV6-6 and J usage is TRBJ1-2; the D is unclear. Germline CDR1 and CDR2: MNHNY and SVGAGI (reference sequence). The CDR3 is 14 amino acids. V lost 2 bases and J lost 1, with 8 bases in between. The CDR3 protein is CASSYTVGNYGYTF. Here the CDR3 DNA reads TGTGCCAGCAGTTACACGGTCGGTAACTATGGCTACACCTTC.

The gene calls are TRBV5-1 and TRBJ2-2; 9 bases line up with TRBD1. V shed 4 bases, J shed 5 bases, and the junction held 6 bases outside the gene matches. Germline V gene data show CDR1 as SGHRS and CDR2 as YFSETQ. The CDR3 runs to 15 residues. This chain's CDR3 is CASSPGTGITGELFF. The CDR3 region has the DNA TGCGCCAGCAGCCCTGGGACAGGGATTACCGGGGAGCTGTTTTTT.